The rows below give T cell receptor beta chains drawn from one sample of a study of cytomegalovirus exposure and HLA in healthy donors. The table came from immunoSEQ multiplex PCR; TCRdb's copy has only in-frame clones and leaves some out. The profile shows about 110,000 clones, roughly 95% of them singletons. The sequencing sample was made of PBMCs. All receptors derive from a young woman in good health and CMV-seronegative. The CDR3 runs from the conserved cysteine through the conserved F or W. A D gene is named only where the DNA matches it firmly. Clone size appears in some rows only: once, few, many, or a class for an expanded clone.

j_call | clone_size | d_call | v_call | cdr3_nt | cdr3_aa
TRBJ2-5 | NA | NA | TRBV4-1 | TGCGCCAGCAGCCCAAAGTATATGGGGCTAGTCGGGGAGACCCAGTACTTC | CASSPKYMGLVGETQYF
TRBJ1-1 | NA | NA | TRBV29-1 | TGCAGCGTTGTCATTTTTTGGGCCGAGGGAGCTTTCTTT | CSVVIFWAEGAFF
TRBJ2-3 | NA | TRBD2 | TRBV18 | TGTGCCAGCTCAGGGACTAGCGGGCATAGCACAGATACGCAGTATTTT | CASSGTSGHSTDTQYF
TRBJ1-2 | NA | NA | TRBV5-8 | TGTGCCAGCAGCTTGAACGGGGGTATTAACTATGGCTACACCTTC | CASSLNGGINYGYTF
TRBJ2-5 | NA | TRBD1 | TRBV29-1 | TGCAGCGTTGAAGTTAACGCCGGGACAGGGAACCAAGAGACCCAGTACTTC | CSVEVNAGTGNQETQYF
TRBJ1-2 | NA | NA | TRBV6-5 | TGTGCCAGCAGTTACTCGATTGGCGGGGGCGATGGCTACACCTTC | CASSYSIGGGDGYTF
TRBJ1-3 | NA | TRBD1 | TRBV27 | TGTGCCAGCAGTCCGACCGCGACCGGACAGGGGGCGAGGAGAAACACCATATATTTT | CASSPTATGQGARRNTIYF
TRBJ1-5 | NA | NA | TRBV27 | TGTGCCAGCAGCCCCCTCGGTGGGCATAGCAATCAGCCCCAGCATTTT | CASSPLGGHSNQPQHF
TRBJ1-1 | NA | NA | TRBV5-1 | TGCGCCAGCAGCTTGGAGGCACAGAAGATGAACACTGAAGCTTTCTTT | CASSLEAQKMNTEAFF
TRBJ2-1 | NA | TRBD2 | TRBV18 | TGTGCCAGCTCATCAAGCGGGGGGCAAACTGAGCAGTTCTTC | CASSSSGGQTEQFF
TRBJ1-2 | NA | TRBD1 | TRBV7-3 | TGTGCCAGCAGGTGGACAGGGTACGATGATGGCTACACCTTC | CASRWTGYDDGYTF
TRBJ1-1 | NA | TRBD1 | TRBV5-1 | TGCGCCAGCAGCTTGGGGGACAGGGGCCCCGCTTTGGGCACTGAAGCTTTCTTT | CASSLGDRGPALGTEAFF
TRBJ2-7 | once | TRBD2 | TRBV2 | TGTGCCAGCAGTGAAACACTAGCGGCGCGCGAGCAGTACTTC | CASSETLAAREQYF
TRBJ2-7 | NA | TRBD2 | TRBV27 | TGTGCCAGCGCGGGGGTGGGTCCCTACGAGCAGTACTTC | CASAGVGPYEQYF
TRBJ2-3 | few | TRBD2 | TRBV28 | TGTGCCAGCCAGAAACTAGCGGGGGGGACAGATACGCAGTATTTT | CASQKLAGGTDTQYF
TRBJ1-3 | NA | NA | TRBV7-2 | TGTGCCAGCAGCGGCAGGTTCTCTGGAAACACCATATATTTT | CASSGRFSGNTIYF
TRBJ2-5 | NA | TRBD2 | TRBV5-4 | TGTGCCAGCAGCCCCGGGGGGGCGGAGACCCAGTACTTC | CASSPGGAETQYF
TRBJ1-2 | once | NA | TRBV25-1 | TGTGCCAGCAGTGAATATAGCGGTCCTGGCTACACCTTC | CASSEYSGPGYTF
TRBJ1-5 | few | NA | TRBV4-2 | TGTGCCAGCGGCCGGGACACCAATCAGCCCCAGCATTTT | CASGRDTNQPQHF
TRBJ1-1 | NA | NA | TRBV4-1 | TGCGCCAGCAGCCAAGGTTCGCAACCGGGGATAACTGAAGCTTTCTTT | CASSQGSQPGITEAFF
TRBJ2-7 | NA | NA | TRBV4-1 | TGCGCCAGCAGCCAAGTGCAGGACAGCAACTACGAGCAGTACTTC | CASSQVQDSNYEQYF
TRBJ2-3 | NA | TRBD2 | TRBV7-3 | TGTGCCAGCAGCTACCAAGCGGGGACTAGCACAGATACGCAGTATTTT | CASSYQAGTSTDTQYF
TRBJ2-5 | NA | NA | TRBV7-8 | TGTGCCAGCAGCTCCTCCCTTACAGGATGGGAGACCCAGTACTTC | CASSSSLTGWETQYF
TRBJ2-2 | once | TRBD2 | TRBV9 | TGTGCCAGCAGCGTAGGACTAGCGTTGAACACCGGGGAGCTGTTTTTT | CASSVGLALNTGELFF
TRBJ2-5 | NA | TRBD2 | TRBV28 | TGTGCCAGCAGCCCTTCCCTCCCTAGCGGGGGGGCACAAGAGACCCAGTACTTC | CASSPSLPSGGAQETQYF
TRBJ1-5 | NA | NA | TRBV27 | TGTGCCAGCAGTGAGAGGATAGTCGCGCACAATCAGCCCCAGCATTTT | CASSERIVAHNQPQHF
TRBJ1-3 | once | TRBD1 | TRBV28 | TGTGCCAGCGGCAGGGGGACTTCTGGAAACACCATATATTTT | CASGRGTSGNTIYF
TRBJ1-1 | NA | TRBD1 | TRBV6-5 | TGTGCCAGCAGTCGACTCCGGACAGGGGGCACTGAAGCTTTCTTT | CASSRLRTGGTEAFF
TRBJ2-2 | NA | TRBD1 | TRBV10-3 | TGTGCCATCAGTGAACAGGGGGCAGTCACCGGGGAGCTGTTTTTT | CAISEQGAVTGELFF
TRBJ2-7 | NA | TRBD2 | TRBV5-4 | TGTGCCAGCAGCTTGGCTAGCGGGGGCCTTTCCTACGAGCAGTACTTC | CASSLASGGLSYEQYF
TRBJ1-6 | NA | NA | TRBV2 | TGTGCCAGCACCAGAGGTAGATTATTAAATTCACCCCTCCACTTT | CASTRGRLLNSPLHF
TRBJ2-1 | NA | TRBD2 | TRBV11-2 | TGTGCCAGCAGCTCGGGACTAGCGGGGGGGCCCTACAATGAGCAGTTCTTC | CASSSGLAGGPYNEQFF
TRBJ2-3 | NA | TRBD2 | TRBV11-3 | TGTGCCAGCAGCTTAGGAGCGGGGGGGCTGACAGATACGCAGTATTTT | CASSLGAGGLTDTQYF
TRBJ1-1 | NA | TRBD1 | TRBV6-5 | TGTGCCAGCAGTGACCGGACAGGGAACACTGAAGCTTTCTTT | CASSDRTGNTEAFF
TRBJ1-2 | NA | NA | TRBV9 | TGTGCCAGCAGCCGGGGGGGAATGAACTATGGCTACACCTTC | CASSRGGMNYGYTF
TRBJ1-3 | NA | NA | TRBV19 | TGTGCCAGTGCTCTGCATCAGGCTGGAAACACCATATATTTT | CASALHQAGNTIYF
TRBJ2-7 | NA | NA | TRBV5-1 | TGCGCCAGCAGCTTGTTGGAGGATCACTCCTACGAGCAGTACTTC | CASSLLEDHSYEQYF
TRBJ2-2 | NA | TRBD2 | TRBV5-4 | TGTGCCAGCAGCTCCCGGACTAGCGGGGGGTTGGCCGGGGAGCTGTTTTTT | CASSSRTSGGLAGELFF
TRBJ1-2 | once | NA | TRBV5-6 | TGTGCCAGCAGCTTACCCGACACCTACTCCGGCTATGGCTACACCTTC | CASSLPDTYSGYGYTF
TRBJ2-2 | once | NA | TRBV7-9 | TGTGCCAGCAGCTTAAGACAGAACACCGGGGAGCTGTTTTTT | CASSLRQNTGELFF
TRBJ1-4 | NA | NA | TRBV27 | TGTGCCAGCAGTTTCTCTCGACAGGTTAATGAAAAACTGTTTTTT | CASSFSRQVNEKLFF